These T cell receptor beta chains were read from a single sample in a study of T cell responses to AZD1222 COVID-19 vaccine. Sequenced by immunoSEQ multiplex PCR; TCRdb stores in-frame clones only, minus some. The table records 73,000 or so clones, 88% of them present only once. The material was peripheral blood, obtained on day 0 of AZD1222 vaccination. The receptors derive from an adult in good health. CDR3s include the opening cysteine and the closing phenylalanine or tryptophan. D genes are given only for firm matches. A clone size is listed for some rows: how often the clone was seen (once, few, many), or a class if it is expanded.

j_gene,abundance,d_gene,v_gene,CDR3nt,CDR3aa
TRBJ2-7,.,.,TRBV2,TGTGCCAGCAGTGAAACCTACGAGCAGTACTTC,CASSETYEQYF
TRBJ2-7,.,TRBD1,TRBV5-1,TGCGCCAGCAGCTTGGCGGGACAGGGAATCTACGAGCAGTACTTC,CASSLAGQGIYEQYF
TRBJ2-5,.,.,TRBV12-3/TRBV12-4,TGTGCCAGCAGCGGGGGAGCGACCCAGTACTTC,CASSGGATQYF
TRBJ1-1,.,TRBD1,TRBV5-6,TGTGCCAGCAGCCCTGGACAGGGGCTCACTGAAGCTTTCTTT,CASSPGQGLTEAFF
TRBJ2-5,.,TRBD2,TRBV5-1,TGCGCCAGCAGCTTGGAGCTAGCGGGGCTCCAAGAGACCCAGTACTTC,CASSLELAGLQETQYF
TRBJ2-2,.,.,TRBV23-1,TGCGCCAGCAGTCAATCGCGGACATACACCGGGGAGCTGTTTTTT,CASSQSRTYTGELFF
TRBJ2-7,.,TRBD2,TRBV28,TGTGCCAGCAGTTTCAGGACTAGTTACGAGCAGTACTTC,CASSFRTSYEQYF
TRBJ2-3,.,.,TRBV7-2,TGTGCCAGCACCGAACCCCCCCCAGGGACAGATACGCAGTATTTT,CASTEPPPGTDTQYF
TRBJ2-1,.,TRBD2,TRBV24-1,TGTGCCACCAGTGATCAATATCGAGGGAGGGCTAGTAATGAGCAGTTCTTC,CATSDQYRGRASNEQFF
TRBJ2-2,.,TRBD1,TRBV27,TGTGCCAGCAGTCCGACCCGTCCGGGACAGGGGCGCCACACCGGGGAGCTGTTTTTT,CASSPTRPGQGRHTGELFF
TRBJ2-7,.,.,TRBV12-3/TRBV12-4,TGTGCCAGCAGTTTTGGGACCTCTCAAGAGCAGTACTTC,CASSFGTSQEQYF
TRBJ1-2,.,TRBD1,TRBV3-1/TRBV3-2,TGTGCCAGCAGCCCTCGACAGGGTAGCTATGGCTACACCTTC,CASSPRQGSYGYTF
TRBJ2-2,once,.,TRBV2,TGTGCCAGCAGTGGTGAGACAGTGACCGGGGAGCTGTTTTTT,CASSGETVTGELFF
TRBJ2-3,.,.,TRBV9,TGTGCCAGCAGCGTAGAAGGCCCTGTGTTGGCAGATACGCAGTATTTT,CASSVEGPVLADTQYF
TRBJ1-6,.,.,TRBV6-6,TGTGCCAGCAGGACGAGGGGGAGTAGTAATTCACCCCTCCACTTT,CASRTRGSSNSPLHF
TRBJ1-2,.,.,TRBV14,TGTGCCAGCAGCCAAGACTCGACGGAGGGCTACACCTTC,CASSQDSTEGYTF
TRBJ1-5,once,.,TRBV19,TGTGCCAGTAGTATAGGGGCCCGACAGCTGCTTCAGCCCCAGCATTTT,CASSIGARQLLQPQHF
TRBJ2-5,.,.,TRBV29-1,TGCAGCGTTGAAGATTTCAGGCGAGGCCAAGAGACCCAGTACTTC,CSVEDFRRGQETQYF
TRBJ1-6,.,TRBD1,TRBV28,TGTGCCAGCAGGGGACAGGGGGGGTCACCCCTCCACTTT,CASRGQGGSPLHF
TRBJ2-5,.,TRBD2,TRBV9,TGTGCCAGCAGCGTAGAGGGCGGGGGAACCGAAGAGACCCAGTACTTC,CASSVEGGGTEETQYF
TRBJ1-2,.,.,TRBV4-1,TGCGCCAGCAGCCCGGCAGGGGTAGACTATGGCTACACCTTC,CASSPAGVDYGYTF
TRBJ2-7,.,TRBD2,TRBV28,TGTGCCAGCAGTACCTCTAGCGGGAGGGTATCGTACGAGCAGTACTTC,CASSTSSGRVSYEQYF
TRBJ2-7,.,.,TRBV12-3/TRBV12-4,TGTGCCAGCAGTTTGGGAAAGACCTACGAGCAGTACTTC,CASSLGKTYEQYF
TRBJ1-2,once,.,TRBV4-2,TGTGCCAGCAGCTTGGACAACTATGGCTACACCTTC,CASSLDNYGYTF
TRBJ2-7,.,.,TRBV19,TGTGCCAGTAGTCATAACAGGGGAGGGGGCCCCTACGAGCAGTACTTC,CASSHNRGGGPYEQYF
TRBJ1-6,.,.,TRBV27,TGTGCCAGCAGCCCCTTCGCCCCTGGCTCCTATAATTCACCCCTCCACTTT,CASSPFAPGSYNSPLHF
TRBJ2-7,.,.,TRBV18,TGTGCCAGCTCGTCCGGGGCCCGCTACGAGCAGTACTTC,CASSSGARYEQYF
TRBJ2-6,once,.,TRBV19,TGTGCCAGTAGAAAGAACAGGGCCTCTGGGGCCAACGTCCTGACTTTC,CASRKNRASGANVLTF
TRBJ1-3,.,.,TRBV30,TGTGCCTGGACCACAGCGGGTGAAAACACCATATATTTT,CAWTTAGENTIYF